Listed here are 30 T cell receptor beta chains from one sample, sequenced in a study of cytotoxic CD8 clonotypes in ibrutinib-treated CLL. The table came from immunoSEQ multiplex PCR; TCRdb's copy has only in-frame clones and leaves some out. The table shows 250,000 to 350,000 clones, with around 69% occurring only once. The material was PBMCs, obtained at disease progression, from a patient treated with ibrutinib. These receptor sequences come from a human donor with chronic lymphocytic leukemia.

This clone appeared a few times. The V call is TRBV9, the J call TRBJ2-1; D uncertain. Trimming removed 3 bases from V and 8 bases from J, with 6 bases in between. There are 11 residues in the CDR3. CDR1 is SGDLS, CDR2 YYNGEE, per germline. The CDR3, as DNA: TGTGCCAGCAGCGCCTCGTATGAGCAGTTCTTC. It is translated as CASSASYEQFF.

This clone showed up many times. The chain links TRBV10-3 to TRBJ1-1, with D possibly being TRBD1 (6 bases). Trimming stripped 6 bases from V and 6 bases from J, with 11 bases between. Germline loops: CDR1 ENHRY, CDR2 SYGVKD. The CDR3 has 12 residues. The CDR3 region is CAISLDSAEAFF. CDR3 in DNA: TGTGCCATCAGCCTGGACAGCGCTGAAGCTTTCTTT.

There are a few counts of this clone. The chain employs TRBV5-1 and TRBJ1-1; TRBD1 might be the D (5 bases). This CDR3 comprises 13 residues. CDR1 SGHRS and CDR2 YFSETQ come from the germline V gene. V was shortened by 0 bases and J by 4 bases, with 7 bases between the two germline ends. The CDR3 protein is CASSLEGPTEAFF. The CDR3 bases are TGCGCCAGCAGCTTGGAGGGGCCCACTGAAGCTTTCTTT. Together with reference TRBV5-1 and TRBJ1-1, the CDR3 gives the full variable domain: KAGVTQTPRYLIKTRGQQVTLSCSPISGHRSVSWYQQTPGQGLQFLFEYFSETQRNKGNFPGRFSGRQFSNSRSEMNVSTLELGDSALYLCASSLEGPTEAFFGQGTRLTVV.

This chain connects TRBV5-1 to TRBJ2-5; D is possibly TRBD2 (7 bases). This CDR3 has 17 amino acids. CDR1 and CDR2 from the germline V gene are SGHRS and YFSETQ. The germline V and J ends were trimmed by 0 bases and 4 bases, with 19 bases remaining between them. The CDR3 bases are TGCGCCAGCAGCTTGGTTGGGGGCGGGAGAACAGGAGAGACCCAGTACTTC. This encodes CASSLVGGGRTGETQYF.

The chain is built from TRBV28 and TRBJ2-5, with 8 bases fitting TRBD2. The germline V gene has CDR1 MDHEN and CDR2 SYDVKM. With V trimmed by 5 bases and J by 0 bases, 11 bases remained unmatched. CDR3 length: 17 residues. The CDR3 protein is CASSPTLAVMYQETQYF. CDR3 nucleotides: TGTGCCAGCAGTCCGACACTAGCGGTCATGTACCAAGAGACCCAGTACTTC.

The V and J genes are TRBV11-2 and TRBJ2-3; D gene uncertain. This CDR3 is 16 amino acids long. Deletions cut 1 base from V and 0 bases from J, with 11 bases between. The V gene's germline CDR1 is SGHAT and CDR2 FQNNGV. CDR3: CASSLVRPSSTDTQYF. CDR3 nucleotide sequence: TGTGCCAGCAGCTTAGTCAGGCCCTCTAGCACAGATACGCAGTATTTT.

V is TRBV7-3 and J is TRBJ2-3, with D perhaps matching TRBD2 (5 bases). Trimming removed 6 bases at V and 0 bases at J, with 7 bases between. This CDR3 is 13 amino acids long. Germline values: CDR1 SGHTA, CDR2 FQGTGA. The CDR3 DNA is TGTGCCAGCAGTCGGACTAGCACAGATACGCAGTATTTT. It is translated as CASSRTSTDTQYF.

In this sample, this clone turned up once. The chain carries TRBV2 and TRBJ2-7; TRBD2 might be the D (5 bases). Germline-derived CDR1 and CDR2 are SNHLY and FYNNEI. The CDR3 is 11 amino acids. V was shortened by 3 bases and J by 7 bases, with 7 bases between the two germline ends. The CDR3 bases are TGTGCCAGCAGTGATCCGGGAGAGCAGTACTTC. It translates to CASSDPGEQYF. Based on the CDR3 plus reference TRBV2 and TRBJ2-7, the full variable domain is EPEVTQTPSHQVTQMGQEVILRCVPISNHLYFYWYRQILGQKVEFLVSFYNNEISEKSEIFDDQFSVERPDGSNFTLKIRSTKLEDSAMYFCASSDPGEQYFGPGTRLTVT.

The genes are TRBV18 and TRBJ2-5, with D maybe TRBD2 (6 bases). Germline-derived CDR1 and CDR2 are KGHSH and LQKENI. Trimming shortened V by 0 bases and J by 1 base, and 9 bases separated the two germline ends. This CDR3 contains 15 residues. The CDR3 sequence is CASSPPMGGQETQYF. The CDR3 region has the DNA TGTGCCAGCTCACCACCTATGGGGGGCCAAGAGACCCAGTACTTC. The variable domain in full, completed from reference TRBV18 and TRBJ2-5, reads NAGVMQNPRHLVRRRGQEARLRCSPMKGHSHVYWYRQLPEEGLKFMVYLQKENIIDESGMPKERFSAEFPKEGPSILRIQQVVRGDSAAYFCASSPPMGGQETQYFGPGTRLLVL.

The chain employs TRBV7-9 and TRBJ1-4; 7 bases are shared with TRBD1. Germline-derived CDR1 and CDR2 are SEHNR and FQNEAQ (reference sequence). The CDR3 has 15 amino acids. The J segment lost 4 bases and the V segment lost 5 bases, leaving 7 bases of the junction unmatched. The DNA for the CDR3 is TGTGCCAGCAGCAGAGGGACAGCGGTTAATGAAAAACTGTTTTTT. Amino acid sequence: CASSRGTAVNEKLFF.

CDR3: CASSADRVSNQPQHF. CDR3 sequence (DNA): TGTGCCAGCAGTGCGGACAGGGTGAGCAATCAGCCCCAGCATTTT. This sequence joins TRBV2 and TRBJ1-5, with 8 bases lining up with TRBD1. Germline V gene sequence: CDR1 SNHLY, CDR2 FYNNEI. V lost 4 bases to trimming and J lost 1 base; unmatched junction nucleotides: 3. This CDR3 has 15 residues. The full variable domain, its missing parts supplied by reference TRBV2 and TRBJ1-5, is EPEVTQTPSHQVTQMGQEVILRCVPISNHLYFYWYRQILGQKVEFLVSFYNNEISEKSEIFDDQFSVERPDGSNFTLKIRSTKLEDSAMYFCASSADRVSNQPQHFGDGTRLSIL.

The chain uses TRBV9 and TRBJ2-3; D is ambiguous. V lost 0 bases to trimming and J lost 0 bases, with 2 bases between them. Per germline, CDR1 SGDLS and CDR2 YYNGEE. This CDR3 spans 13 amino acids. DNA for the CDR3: TGTGCCAGCAGCGTAGAAAGCACAGATACGCAGTATTTT. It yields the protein CASSVESTDTQYF.

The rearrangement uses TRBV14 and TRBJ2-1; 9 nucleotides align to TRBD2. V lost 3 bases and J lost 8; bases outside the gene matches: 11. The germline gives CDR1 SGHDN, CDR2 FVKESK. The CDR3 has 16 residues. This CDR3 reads CASSHLGRGLADEQFF. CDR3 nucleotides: TGTGCCAGCAGCCATCTCGGTCGGGGACTAGCCGATGAGCAGTTCTTC. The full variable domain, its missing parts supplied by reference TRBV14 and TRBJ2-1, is EAGVTQFPSHSVIEKGQTVTLRCDPISGHDNLYWYRRVMGKEIKFLLHFVKESKQDESGMPNNRFLAERTGGTYSTLKVQPAELEDSGVYFCASSHLGRGLADEQFFGPGTRLTVL.

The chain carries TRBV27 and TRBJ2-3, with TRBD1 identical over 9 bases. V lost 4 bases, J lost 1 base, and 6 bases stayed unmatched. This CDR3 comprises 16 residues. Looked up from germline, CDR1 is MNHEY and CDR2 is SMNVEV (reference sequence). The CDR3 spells CASSYARDRGTDTQYF. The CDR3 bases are TGTGCCAGCAGTTATGCCCGGGACAGGGGCACAGATACGCAGTATTTT.

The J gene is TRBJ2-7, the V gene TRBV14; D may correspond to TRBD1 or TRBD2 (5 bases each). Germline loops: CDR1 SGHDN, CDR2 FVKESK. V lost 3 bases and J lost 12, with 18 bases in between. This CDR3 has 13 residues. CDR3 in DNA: TGTGCCAGCAGCCACGACCCTCAGGGAGTGCGGTACTTC. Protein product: CASSHDPQGVRYF.

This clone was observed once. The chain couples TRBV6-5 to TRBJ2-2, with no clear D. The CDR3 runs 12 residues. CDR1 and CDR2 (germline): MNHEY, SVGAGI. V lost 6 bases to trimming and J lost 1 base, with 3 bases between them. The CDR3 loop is CASSMNTGELFF. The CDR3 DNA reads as TGTGCCAGCAGCATGAACACCGGGGAGCTGTTTTTT.

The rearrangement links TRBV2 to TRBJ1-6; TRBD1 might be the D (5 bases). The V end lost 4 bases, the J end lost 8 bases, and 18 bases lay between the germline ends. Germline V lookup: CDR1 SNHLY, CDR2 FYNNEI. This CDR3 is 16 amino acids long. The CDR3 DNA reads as TGTGCCAGCAGTGTTTTAGGGAGTGGGGCATATTCACCCCTCCACTTT. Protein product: CASSVLGSGAYSPLHF.

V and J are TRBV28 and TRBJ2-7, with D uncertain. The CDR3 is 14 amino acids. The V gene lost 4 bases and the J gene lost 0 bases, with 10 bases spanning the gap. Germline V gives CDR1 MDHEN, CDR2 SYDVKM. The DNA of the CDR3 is TGTGCCAGCAGTTGGAACCCGGGCTCCTACGAGCAGTACTTC. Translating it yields CASSWNPGSYEQYF.

The CDR3 loop reads CASSLLGQSYEQYF. The CDR3 DNA reads as TGCGCCAGCAGCCTGCTGGGACAGTCCTACGAGCAGTACTTC. The genes are TRBV5-1 and TRBJ2-7, with 7 bases matching TRBD1. The CDR3 has 14 residues. V trimming: 4 bases; J trimming: 1 base; junction bases outside the gene matches: 5. Germline CDR1 SGHRS, CDR2 YFSETQ.

The CDR3 bases are TGTGCCAGCAGCTTGGGACAGGGGGCAGGAGATACGCAGTATTTT. Translated, it gives CASSLGQGAGDTQYF. This chain uses TRBV5-4 with TRBJ2-3; the match to TRBD1 covers 10 bases. This CDR3 spans 15 amino acids. CDR1 SGHNT and CDR2 YYREEE come from the germline V gene (reference sequence). Trimming at V came to 0 bases and at J to 5 bases, leaving 3 bases not matched to a gene.

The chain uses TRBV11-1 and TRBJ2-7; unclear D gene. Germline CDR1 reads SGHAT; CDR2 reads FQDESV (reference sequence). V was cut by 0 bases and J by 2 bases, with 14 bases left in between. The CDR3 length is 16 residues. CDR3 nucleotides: TGTGCCAGCAGCTTAGCGGGCCCCTTTGGGGCCTACGAGCAGTACTTC. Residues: CASSLAGPFGAYEQYF.

CDR3: CASRRGVAPFF. The CDR3 DNA reads as TGTGCCAGCAGGAGGGGGGTAGCTCCGTTCTTC. The chain is built from TRBV6-1 and TRBJ2-1; the D gene could be TRBD1 or TRBD2 (6 bases each). The CDR3 consists of 11 residues. Trimming stripped 6 bases from V and 15 bases from J, with 15 bases between. The germline V gene encodes CDR1 MNHNS and CDR2 SASEGT.

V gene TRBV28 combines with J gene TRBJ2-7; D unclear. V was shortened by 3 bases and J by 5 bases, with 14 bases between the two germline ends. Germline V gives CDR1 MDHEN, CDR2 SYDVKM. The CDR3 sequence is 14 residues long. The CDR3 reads CASSLRMPWDEQYF. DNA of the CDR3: TGTGCCAGCAGTTTGAGGATGCCGTGGGACGAGCAGTACTTC. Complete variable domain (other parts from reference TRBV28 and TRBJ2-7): DVKVTQSSRYLVKRTGEKVFLECVQDMDHENMFWYRQDPGLGLRLIYFSYDVKMKEKGDIPEGYSVSREKKERFSLILESASTNQTSMYLCASSLRMPWDEQYFGPGTRLTVT.

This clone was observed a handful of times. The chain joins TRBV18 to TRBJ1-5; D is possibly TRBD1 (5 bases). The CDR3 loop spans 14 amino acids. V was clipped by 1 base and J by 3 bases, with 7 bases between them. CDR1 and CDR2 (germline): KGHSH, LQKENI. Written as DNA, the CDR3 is TGTGCCAGCTCACCACAGGGGCCCAATCAGCCCCAGCATTTT. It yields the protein CASSPQGPNQPQHF.

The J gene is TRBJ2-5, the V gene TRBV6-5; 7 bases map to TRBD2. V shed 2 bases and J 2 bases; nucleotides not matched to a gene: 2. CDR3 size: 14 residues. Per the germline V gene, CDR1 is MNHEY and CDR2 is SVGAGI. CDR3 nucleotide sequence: TGTGCCAGCAGTTACCCGGGGGGACAAGAGACCCAGTACTTC. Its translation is CASSYPGGQETQYF.

DNA of the CDR3: TGCGCCAGCAGCCAAGAGTTGACGGGAGCCCTCCTCGCCGATGAGCAGTTCTTC. It yields the protein CASSQELTGALLADEQFF. The chain employs TRBV4-3 and TRBJ2-1; TRBD2 might be the D (6 bases). Germline CDR1 LGHNA, CDR2 YSLEER. The CDR3 has 18 amino acids. The ends were cut back, 0 bases at V and 8 bases at J, with 23 bases in the middle.

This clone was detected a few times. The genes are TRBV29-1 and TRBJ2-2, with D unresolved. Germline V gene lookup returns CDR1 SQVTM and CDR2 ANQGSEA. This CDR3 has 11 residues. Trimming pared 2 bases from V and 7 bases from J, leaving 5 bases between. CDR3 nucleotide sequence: TGCAGCGTTGAAATCGACGGGGAGCTGTTTTTT. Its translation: CSVEIDGELFF.

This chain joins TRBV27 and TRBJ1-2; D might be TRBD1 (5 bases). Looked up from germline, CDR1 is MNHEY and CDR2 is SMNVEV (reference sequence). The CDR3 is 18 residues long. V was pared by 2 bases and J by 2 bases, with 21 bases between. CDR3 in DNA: TGTGCCAGCAGTTTAAGGTGGGGCGGCATGACTATCAACTATGGCTACACCTTC. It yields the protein CASSLRWGGMTINYGYTF.

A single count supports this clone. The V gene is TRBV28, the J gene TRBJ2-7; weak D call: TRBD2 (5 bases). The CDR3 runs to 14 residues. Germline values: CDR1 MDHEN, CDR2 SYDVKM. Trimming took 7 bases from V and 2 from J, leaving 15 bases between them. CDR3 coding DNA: TGTGCCAGCATTGCGGCTAGCAGAACCTACGAGCAGTACTTC. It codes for CASIAASRTYEQYF. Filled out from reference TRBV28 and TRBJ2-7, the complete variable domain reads DVKVTQSSRYLVKRTGEKVFLECVQDMDHENMFWYRQDPGLGLRLIYFSYDVKMKEKGDIPEGYSVSREKKERFSLILESASTNQTSMYLCASIAASRTYEQYFGPGTRLTVT.

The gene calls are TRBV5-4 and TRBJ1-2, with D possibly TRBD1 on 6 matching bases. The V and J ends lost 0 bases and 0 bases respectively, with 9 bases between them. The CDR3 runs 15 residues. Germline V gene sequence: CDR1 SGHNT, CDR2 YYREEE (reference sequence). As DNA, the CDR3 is TGTGCCAGCAGCTTGGGGGGGCCTTCTAACTATGGCTACACCTTC. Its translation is CASSLGGPSNYGYTF. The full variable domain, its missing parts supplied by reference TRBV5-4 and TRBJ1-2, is ETGVTQSPTHLIKTRGQQVTLRCSSQSGHNTVSWYQQALGQGPQFIFQYYREEENGRGNFPPRFSGLQFPNYSSELNVNALELDDSALYLCASSLGGPSNYGYTFGSGTRLTVV.